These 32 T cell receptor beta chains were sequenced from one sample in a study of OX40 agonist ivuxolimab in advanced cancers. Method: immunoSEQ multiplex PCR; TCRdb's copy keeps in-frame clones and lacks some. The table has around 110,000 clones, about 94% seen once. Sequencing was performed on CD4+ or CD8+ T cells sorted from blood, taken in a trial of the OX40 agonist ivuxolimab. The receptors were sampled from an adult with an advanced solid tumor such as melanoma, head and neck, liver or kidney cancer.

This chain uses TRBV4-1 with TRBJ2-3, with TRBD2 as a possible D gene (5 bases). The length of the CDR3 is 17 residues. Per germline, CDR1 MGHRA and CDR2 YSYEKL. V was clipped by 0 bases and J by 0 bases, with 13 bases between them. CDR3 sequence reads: CASSQDRQRSSTDTQYF. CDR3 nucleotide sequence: TGCGCCAGCAGCCAAGATCGCCAGCGGTCGAGCACAGATACGCAGTATTTT.

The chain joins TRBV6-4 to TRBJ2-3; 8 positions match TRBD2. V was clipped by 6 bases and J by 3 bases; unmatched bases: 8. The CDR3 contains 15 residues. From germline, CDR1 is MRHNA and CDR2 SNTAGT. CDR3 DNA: TGTGCCAGCAGGGGGAGCGGGAGTTTGACAGATACGCAGTATTTT. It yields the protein CASRGSGSLTDTQYF.

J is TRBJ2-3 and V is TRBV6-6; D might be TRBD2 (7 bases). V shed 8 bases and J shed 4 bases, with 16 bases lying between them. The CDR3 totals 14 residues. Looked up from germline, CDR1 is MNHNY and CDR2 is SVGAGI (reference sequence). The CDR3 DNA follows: TGTGCCAGCGGGCAGGGGAGGGATGCAGATACGCAGTATTTT. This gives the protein CASGQGRDADTQYF.

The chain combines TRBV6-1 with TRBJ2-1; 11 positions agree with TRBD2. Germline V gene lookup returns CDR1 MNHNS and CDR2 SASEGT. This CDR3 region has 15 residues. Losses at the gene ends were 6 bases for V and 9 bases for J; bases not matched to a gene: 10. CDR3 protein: CASRPIAGGPTEQFF. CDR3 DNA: TGTGCCAGCAGACCTATAGCGGGAGGGCCGACTGAGCAGTTCTTC.

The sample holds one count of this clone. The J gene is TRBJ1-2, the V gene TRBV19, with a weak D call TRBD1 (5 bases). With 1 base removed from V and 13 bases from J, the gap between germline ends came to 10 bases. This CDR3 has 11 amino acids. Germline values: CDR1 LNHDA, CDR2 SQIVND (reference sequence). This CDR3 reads CASSIGGACTF. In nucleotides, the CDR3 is TGTGCCAGTAGTATAGGGGGCGCGTGCACCTTC. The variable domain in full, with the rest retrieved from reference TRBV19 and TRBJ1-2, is DGGITQSPKYLFRKEGQNVTLSCEQNLNHDAMYWYRQDPGQGLRLIYYSQIVNDFQKGDIAEGYSVSREKKESFPLTVTSAQKNPTAFYLCASSIGGACTFGSGTRLTVV.

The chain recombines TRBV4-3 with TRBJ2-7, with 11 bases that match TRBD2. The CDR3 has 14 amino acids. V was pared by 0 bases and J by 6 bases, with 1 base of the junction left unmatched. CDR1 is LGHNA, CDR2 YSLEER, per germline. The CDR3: CASSQDGTSGEQYF. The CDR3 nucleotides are TGCGCCAGCAGCCAAGATGGGACTAGCGGCGAGCAGTACTTC.

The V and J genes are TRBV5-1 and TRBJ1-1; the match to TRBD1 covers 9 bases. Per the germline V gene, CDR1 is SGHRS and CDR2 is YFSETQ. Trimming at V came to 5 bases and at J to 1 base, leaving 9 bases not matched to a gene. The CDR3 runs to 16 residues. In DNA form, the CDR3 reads TGCGCCAGCAGAAAAACACCGGGACAGGGGAACACTGAAGCTTTCTTT. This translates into CASRKTPGQGNTEAFF.

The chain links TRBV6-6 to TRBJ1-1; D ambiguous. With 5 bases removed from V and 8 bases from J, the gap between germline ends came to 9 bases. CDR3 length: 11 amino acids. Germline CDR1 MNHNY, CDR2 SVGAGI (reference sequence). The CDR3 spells CASSRQTEAFF. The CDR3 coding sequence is TGTGCCAGCAGTCGACAAACCGAAGCTTTCTTT.

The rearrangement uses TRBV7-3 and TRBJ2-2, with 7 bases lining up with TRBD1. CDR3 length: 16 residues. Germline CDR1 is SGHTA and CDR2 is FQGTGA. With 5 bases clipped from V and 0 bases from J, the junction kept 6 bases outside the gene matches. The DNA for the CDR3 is TGTGCCAGCAGCAAACAGGGGAACACGAACACCGGGGAGCTGTTTTTT. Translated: CASSKQGNTNTGELFF.

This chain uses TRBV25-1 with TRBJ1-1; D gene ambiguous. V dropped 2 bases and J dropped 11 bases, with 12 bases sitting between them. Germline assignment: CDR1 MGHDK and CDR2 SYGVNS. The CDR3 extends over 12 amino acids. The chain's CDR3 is CASSEIRGGAFF. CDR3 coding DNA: TGTGCCAGCAGTGAAATCCGGGGAGGGGCTTTCTTT.

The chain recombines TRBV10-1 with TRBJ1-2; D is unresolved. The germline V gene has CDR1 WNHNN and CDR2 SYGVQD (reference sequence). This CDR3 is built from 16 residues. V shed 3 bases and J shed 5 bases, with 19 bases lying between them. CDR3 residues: CASSEQSIPRYYGYTF. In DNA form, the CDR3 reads TGCGCCAGCAGTGAACAAAGTATACCCCGCTATTATGGCTACACCTTC.

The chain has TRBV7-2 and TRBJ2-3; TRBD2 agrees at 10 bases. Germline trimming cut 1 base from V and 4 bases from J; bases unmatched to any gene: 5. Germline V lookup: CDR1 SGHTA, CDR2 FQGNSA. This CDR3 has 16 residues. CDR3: CASSLDGSGGSDTQYF. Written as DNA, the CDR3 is TGTGCCAGCAGCTTAGACGGTAGCGGGGGGTCAGATACGCAGTATTTT.

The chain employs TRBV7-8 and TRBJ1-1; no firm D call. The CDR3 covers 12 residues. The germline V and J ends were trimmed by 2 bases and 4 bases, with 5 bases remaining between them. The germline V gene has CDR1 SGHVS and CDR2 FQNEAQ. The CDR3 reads CASSLMSTEAFF. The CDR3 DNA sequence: TGTGCCAGCAGCTTAATGAGCACTGAAGCTTTCTTT.

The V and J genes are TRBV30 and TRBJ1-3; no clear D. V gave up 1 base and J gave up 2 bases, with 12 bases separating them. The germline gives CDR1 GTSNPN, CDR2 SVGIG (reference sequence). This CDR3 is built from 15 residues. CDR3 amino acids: CAWSAIFGAGNTIYF. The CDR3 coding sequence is TGTGCCTGGAGTGCGATCTTCGGAGCTGGAAACACCATATATTTT.

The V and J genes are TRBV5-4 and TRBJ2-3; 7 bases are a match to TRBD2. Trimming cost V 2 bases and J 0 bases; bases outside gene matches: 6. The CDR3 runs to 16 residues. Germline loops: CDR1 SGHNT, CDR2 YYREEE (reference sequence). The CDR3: CASSFIGGGSTDTQYF. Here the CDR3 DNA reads TGTGCCAGCAGCTTTATCGGCGGGGGAAGCACAGATACGCAGTATTTT.

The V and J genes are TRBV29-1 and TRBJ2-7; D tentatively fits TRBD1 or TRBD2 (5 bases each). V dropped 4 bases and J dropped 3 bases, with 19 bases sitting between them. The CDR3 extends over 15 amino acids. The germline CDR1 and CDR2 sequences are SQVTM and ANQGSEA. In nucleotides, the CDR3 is TGCAGCGTTGGGGGGACGGACCTTATCCGCTACGAGCAGTACTTC. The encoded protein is CSVGGTDLIRYEQYF.

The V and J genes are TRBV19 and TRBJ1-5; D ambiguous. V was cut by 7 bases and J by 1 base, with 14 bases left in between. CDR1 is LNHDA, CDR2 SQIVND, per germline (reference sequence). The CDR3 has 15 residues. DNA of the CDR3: TGTGCCAGTACCGAACTTACTCAGAGCAATCAGCCCCAGCATTTT. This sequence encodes CASTELTQSNQPQHF.

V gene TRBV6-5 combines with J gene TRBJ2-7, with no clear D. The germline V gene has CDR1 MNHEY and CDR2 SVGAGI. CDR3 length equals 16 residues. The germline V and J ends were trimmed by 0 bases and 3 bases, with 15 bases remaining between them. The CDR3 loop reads CASSYSISQADYEQYF. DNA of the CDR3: TGTGCCAGCAGTTACTCGATATCGCAGGCGGACTACGAGCAGTACTTC.

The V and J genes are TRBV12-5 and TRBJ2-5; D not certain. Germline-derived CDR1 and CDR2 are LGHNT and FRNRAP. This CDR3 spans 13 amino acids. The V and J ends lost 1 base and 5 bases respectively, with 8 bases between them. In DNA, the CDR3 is TGTGCTAGTGGTTTGGCCATACGGGAGACCCAGTACTTC. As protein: CASGLAIRETQYF.

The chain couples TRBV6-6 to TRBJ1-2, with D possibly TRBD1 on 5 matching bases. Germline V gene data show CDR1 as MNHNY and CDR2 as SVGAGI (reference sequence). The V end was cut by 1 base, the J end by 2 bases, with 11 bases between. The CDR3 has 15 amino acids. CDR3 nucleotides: TGTGCCAGCAGTTACTGGCGGGGGAAAAACTATGGCTACACCTTC. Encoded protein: CASSYWRGKNYGYTF.

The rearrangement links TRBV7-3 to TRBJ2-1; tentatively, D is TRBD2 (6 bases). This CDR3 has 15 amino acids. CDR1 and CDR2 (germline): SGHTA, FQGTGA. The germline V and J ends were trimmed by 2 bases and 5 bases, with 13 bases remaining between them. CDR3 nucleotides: TGTGCCAGCAGCTTAGAGCGCGGGACCCACAATGAGCAGTTCTTC. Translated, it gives CASSLERGTHNEQFF.

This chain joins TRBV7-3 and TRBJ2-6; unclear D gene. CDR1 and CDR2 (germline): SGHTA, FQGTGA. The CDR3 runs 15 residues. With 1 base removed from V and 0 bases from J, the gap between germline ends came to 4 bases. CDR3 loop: CASSLMDSGANVLTF. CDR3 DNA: TGTGCCAGCAGCTTAATGGACTCTGGGGCCAACGTCCTGACTTTC.

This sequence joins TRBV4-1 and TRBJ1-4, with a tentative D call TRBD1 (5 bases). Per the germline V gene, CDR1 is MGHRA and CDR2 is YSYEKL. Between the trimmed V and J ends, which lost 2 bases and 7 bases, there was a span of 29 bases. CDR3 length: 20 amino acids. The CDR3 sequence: CASSQFPPLREGQGGEKLFF. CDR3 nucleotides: TGCGCCAGCAGCCAATTCCCTCCTCTCCGGGAGGGGCAGGGCGGTGAAAAACTGTTTTTT.

The CDR3 reads CSVEVAGVGGELFF. DNA for the CDR3: TGCAGCGTTGAAGTAGCGGGGGTAGGTGGGGAGCTGTTTTTT. V usage is TRBV29-1 and J usage is TRBJ2-2; TRBD2 aligns across 9 bases. This CDR3 comprises 14 residues. Germline V gives CDR1 SQVTM, CDR2 ANQGSEA. Trimming cost V 1 base and J 8 bases; bases outside gene matches: 5.

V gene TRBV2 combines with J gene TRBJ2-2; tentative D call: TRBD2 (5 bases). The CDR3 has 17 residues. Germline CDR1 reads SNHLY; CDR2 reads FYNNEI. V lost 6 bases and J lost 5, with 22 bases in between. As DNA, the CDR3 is TGTGCCAGCAGCGCCGATATGAGCGGACGTGGGACCGGGGAGCTGTTTTTT. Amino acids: CASSADMSGRGTGELFF. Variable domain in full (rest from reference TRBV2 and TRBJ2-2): EPEVTQTPSHQVTQMGQEVILRCVPISNHLYFYWYRQILGQKVEFLVSFYNNEISEKSEIFDDQFSVERPDGSNFTLKIRSTKLEDSAMYFCASSADMSGRGTGELFFGEGSRLTVL.

In nucleotides, the CDR3 is TGTGCCAGCGCCAACGGGGGATCCAATGAAAAACTGTTTTTT. Encoded protein: CASANGGSNEKLFF. V usage is TRBV28 and J usage is TRBJ1-4; the D gene is possibly TRBD1 (5 bases). Per germline, CDR1 MDHEN and CDR2 SYDVKM. This CDR3 spans 14 amino acids. Between the trimmed V and J ends, which lost 8 bases and 5 bases, there was a span of 15 bases.

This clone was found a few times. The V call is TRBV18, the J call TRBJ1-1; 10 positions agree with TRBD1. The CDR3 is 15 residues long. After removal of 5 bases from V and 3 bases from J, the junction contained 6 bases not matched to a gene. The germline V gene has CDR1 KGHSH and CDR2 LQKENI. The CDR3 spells CASSATGGSDTEAFF. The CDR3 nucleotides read TGTGCCAGCTCAGCGACAGGGGGCAGTGACACTGAAGCTTTCTTT.

CDR3 sequence: CASSFLGGSYNEQFF. Written as DNA, the CDR3 is TGTGCCAGCAGCTTTTTAGGGGGCTCCTACAATGAGCAGTTCTTC. This chain joins TRBV5-6 and TRBJ2-1, with D possibly matching TRBD1 (6 bases). Trimming pared 2 bases from V and 0 bases from J, leaving 9 bases between. Germline-derived CDR1 and CDR2 are SGHDT and YYEEEE. This CDR3 spans 15 amino acids.

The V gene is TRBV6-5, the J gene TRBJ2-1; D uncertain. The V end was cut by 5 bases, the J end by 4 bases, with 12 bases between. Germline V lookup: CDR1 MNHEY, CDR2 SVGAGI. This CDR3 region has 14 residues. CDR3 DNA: TGTGCCAGCAGTCCAAGCTGGGGTTACAATGAGCAGTTCTTC. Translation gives CASSPSWGYNEQFF.

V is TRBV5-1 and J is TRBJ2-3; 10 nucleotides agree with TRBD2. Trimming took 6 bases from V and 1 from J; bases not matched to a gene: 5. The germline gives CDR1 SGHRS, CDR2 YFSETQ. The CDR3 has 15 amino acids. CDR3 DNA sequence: TGCGCCAGCACCAGCGGGAGGGCCGGCACAGATACGCAGTATTTT. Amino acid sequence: CASTSGRAGTDTQYF.

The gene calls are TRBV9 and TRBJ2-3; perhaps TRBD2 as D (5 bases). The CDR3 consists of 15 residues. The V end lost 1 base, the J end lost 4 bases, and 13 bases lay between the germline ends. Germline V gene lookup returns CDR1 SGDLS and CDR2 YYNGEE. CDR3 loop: CASSVPGMASDTQYF. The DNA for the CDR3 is TGTGCCAGCAGCGTACCGGGAATGGCCTCAGATACGCAGTATTTT.

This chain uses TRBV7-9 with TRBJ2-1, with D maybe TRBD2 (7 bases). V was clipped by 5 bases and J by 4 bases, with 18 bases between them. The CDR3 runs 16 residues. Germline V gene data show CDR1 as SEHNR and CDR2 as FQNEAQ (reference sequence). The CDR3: CASSSFMRGGYNEQFF. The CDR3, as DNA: TGTGCCAGCAGCAGCTTCATGAGGGGGGGTTACAATGAGCAGTTCTTC. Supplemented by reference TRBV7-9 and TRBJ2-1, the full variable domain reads DTGVSQNPRHKITKRGQNVTFRCDPISEHNRLYWYRQTLGQGPEFLTYFQNEAQLEKSRLLSDRFSAERPKGSFSTLEIQRTEQGDSAMYLCASSSFMRGGYNEQFFGPGTRLTVL.